Listed below are T cell receptor beta chains from one sample, sequenced in a study of cytomegalovirus exposure and HLA in healthy donors. The method was immunoSEQ multiplex PCR; TCRdb's version includes in-frame clones alone and lacks a portion of them. Of 95,000 to 150,000 clones in the sample, more than 75% were seen once. The sample comprised PBMCs. These TCRs come from a woman aged 60-70 years in good health and CMV-seropositive. Both conserved end residues are part of each CDR3. A D gene is named only where the DNA matches it firmly. Not all rows give a size; the values are once, few, many and, for expanded clones, a class.

>TRBJ2-1|NA|TRBD2|TRBV7-2
TGTGCCAGCAGGCGGACTAGCGGACACAATGAGCAGTTCTTC
CASRRTSGHNEQFF
>TRBJ1-4|few|NA|TRBV7-2
TGTGCCAGCAGCCTAACAGGGTTGCCTAATGAAAAACTGTTTTTT
CASSLTGLPNEKLFF
>TRBJ2-2|NA|NA|TRBV27
TGTGCCAGCAGTATCCGGGATTCGGTGGGGGAGCTGTTTTTT
CASSIRDSVGELFF
>TRBJ2-5|NA|NA|TRBV27
TGTGCCAGCAGTTTAGGGTCTGGGGCTCAAGAGACCCAGTACTTC
CASSLGSGAQETQYF
>TRBJ2-3|NA|NA|TRBV6-5
TGTGCCAGCAGAATGGACAGCTCCTTCACAGATACGCAGTATTTT
CASRMDSSFTDTQYF
>TRBJ1-5|few|TRBD1|TRBV19
TGTGCCAGTAGTATGCAGGGACAGGGTGGCAATCAGCCCCAGCATTTT
CASSMQGQGGNQPQHF
>TRBJ2-7|NA|NA|TRBV7-8
TGTGCCAGCAGCTTAATGGCCGCCACCTACGAGCAGTACTTC
CASSLMAATYEQYF
>TRBJ2-7|NA|NA|TRBV14
TGTGCCAGCAGCCATGGTGTCCCAACGGGAGAGCAGTACTTC
CASSHGVPTGEQYF
>TRBJ1-3|NA|NA|TRBV7-2
TGTGCCAGCAGCTCACACCCCCCGGGTGCTGGAAACACCATATATTTT
CASSSHPPGAGNTIYF
>TRBJ2-7|NA|TRBD2|TRBV5-4
TGTGCCAGCAGCGAGGGGCTGCGGACTAGCGTGTACGAGCAGTACTTC
CASSEGLRTSVYEQYF
>TRBJ1-6|few|NA|TRBV4-1
TGCGCCAGCAGCTTTCTAGAGGCGTATTCACCCCTCCACTTT
CASSFLEAYSPLHF
>TRBJ1-2|NA|TRBD1|TRBV28
TGTGCCAGCAGTTCCTGGACAGGGGTAAACTATGGCTACACCTTC
CASSSWTGVNYGYTF
>TRBJ2-3|NA|TRBD2|TRBV7-9
TGTGCCAGCAGCTCCCTAAGCGGGGCAGATACGCAGTATTTT
CASSSLSGADTQYF
>TRBJ1-6|NA|NA|TRBV19
TGTGCCAGTAGTATACTGGGGGGCTCCTATAATTCACCCCTCCACTTT
CASSILGGSYNSPLHF
>TRBJ1-3|NA|TRBD1|TRBV4-2
TGTGCCAGCAGCCTCCTGACAGGGTCTGGAAACACCATATATTTT
CASSLLTGSGNTIYF
>TRBJ1-4|NA|NA|TRBV7-9
TGTGCCACCAGACAGTCTACAACAACTAATGAAAAACTGTTTTTT
CATRQSTTTNEKLFF
>TRBJ2-3|once|NA|TRBV18
TGTGCCAGCTCACCATACCTTGGGCCTGACGGCACAGATACGCAGTATTTT
CASSPYLGPDGTDTQYF
>TRBJ2-2|NA|NA|TRBV15
TGTGCCACCAGCAGAGAGTTAAGGGAGACCGGGGAGCTGTTTTTT
CATSRELRETGELFF
>TRBJ1-3|NA|NA|TRBV9
TGTGCCAGCAGCGTAGGACAGGAAGGAAACACCATATATTTT
CASSVGQEGNTIYF
>TRBJ2-2|NA|NA|TRBV5-1
TGCGCCAGCAGCTTCACGGACATAACAACCGGGGGGCTGTTTTTT
CASSFTDITTGGLFF
>TRBJ2-6|NA|NA|TRBV5-4
TGTGCCAGCAGCTTCCCAGCTGGGGCCAACGTCCTGACTTTC
CASSFPAGANVLTF
>TRBJ1-2|NA|NA|TRBV20-1
TGCAGTGCTAGACGAGGGAACGGCTACACCTTC
CSARRGNGYTF